A single sample is the source of the 5 T cell receptor beta chains below, sequenced in a study of CD4 T cells in relation to SARS-CoV-2 and coronaviruses (dated by TCRdb to 2020 to 2022). CD4+ T cells from unexposed donors were collected before the COVID-19 pandemic (2011-2018). After around eleven days of culture, CD4+ T cells were isolated with the EasySep CD4+ T cell isolation kit. Receptor amplification or capture employed the immunoSEQ multiplex PCR assay. Entries here come from immuneACCESS through TCRdb and include only in-frame sequences with V and J called. Some clones fail to appear in such tables; in the studies checked, an unresolved V gene covers under half of the shortfall, and the cause of the remainder is unknown. Here the sample has about 22,000 clones; 76% occur a single time. The ten largest clones represent 17% of the sample. No antigens are known for them. Input material: CD4+ T cells from PBMCs, cultured in vitro. The receptors derive from a human donor in good health.

This clone was counted between two and nine times. V gene TRBV3-1 (or the pseudogene TRBV3-2) combines with J gene TRBJ1-6; possibly TRBD1 for D (6 bases). This CDR3 contains 13 residues. Germline assignment: CDR1 LGHDT and CDR2 YNNKEL (reference sequence). V dropped 6 bases and J dropped 8 bases, with 11 bases sitting between them. The CDR3 bases are TGTGCCAGCAGACAGGGTTATGATTCACCCCTCCACTTT. Its protein is CASRQGYDSPLHF.

The CDR3 loop is CASSAGTGGPNEQFF. As DNA, the CDR3 is TGTGCCAGCAGTGCTGGGACAGGGGGCCCCAATGAGCAGTTCTTC. V usage is TRBV6-4 and J usage is TRBJ2-1, with 12 bases aligning to TRBD1. This CDR3 has 15 amino acids. J lost 6 bases, V lost 4 bases, and 4 bases had no gene match. Germline values: CDR1 MRHNA, CDR2 SNTAGT.

The chain is built from TRBV30 and TRBJ1-1, with D maybe TRBD1 (6 bases). Trimming pared 3 bases from V and 4 bases from J, leaving 15 bases between. Germline V gene data show CDR1 as GTSNPN and CDR2 as SVGIG (reference sequence). The CDR3 sequence is 14 residues long. Written as DNA, the CDR3 is TGTGCCTGGAGATCAGGCCAGGGGAGCACTGAAGCTTTCTTT. Its translation: CAWRSGQGSTEAFF.

In its sample, this clone was seen once. J is TRBJ2-1 and V is TRBV10-3, with 14 positions matching TRBD2. J gave up 7 bases and V 0 bases, and 11 bases lay outside the gene matches. Germline V CDR1 and CDR2: ENHRY, SYGVKD. The CDR3 is 19 residues long. CDR3 nucleotide sequence: TGTGCCATCAGTGAGTCCAGTCCGGGACTAGCGGGAGAGGAGAATGAGCAGTTCTTC. Translating it yields CAISESSPGLAGEENEQFF.

The chain couples TRBV12-5 to TRBJ2-2, with TRBD1 matching over 12 bases. V lost 3 bases to trimming and J lost 5 bases; unmatched junction nucleotides: 4. Germline-derived CDR1 and CDR2 are LGHNT and FRNRAP. The CDR3 sequence is 16 residues long. The CDR3 nucleotides read TGTGCTAGTGGTTTAGGGACAGGGGGCCGTACCGGGGAGCTGTTTTTT. It yields the protein CASGLGTGGRTGELFF.